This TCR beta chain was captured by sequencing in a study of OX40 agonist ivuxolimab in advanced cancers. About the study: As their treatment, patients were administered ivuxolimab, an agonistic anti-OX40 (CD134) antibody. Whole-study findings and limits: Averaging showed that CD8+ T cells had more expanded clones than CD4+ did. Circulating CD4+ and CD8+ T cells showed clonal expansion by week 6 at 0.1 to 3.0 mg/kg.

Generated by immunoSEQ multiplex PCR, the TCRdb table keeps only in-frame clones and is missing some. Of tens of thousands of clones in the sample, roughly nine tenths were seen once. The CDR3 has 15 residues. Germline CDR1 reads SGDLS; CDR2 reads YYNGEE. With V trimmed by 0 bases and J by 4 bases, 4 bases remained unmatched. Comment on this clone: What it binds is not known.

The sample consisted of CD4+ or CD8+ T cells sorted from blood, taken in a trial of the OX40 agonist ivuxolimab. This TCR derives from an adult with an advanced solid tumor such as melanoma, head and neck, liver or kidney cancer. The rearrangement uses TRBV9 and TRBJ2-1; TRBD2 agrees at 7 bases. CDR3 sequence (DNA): TGTGCCAGCAGCGTAGGCGGGGGTTCTTACAATGAGCAGTTCTTC. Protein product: CASSVGGGSYNEQFF. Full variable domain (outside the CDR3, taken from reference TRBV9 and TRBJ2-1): DSGVTQTPKHLITATGQRVTLRCSPRSGDLSVYWYQQSLDQGLQFLIQYYNGEERAKGNILERFSAQQFPDLHSELNLSSLELGDSALYFCASSVGGGSYNEQFFGPGTRLTVL.